This TCR beta chain was observed in a study of CD8 T cells in Susac syndrome. TCR beta sequencing was performed on blood CD8+ and CD4+ T cells. As controls, healthy donors matched for age and sex were used. V dropped 1 base and J dropped 3 bases, with 7 bases sitting between them. The CDR3 spans 14 residues. The germline V gene has CDR1 LGHDT and CDR2 YNNKEL (reference sequence). RNA in amounts of roughly 0.5 to 1 ug was reverse transcribed with random hexamers. TCR beta CDR3 was amplified by immunoSEQ multiplex PCR. This amplification extended across 54 Vbeta and 13 Jbeta segments. A single record per CDR3 protein comes from TCRdb applying MiXCR to the immunoSEQ multiplex PCR reads. Found here are fewer than 200,000 distinct CDR3 sequences, 85% to 95% of them singletons; the top ten hold around 0.1%.

The chain is built from TRBV3-1 and TRBJ1-5; no clear D gene. Material: CD4+ T cells from PBMCs. This TCR derives from a human donor in good health. The CDR3 DNA reads as TGTGCCAGCAGCCAAGCGGGCGTCAATCAGCCCCAGCATTTT. Protein: CASSQAGVNQPQHF.